This is a list of T cell receptor beta chains from one sample in a study of shared clonotypes between healthy human individuals. Method: immunoSEQ multiplex PCR; TCRdb's copy keeps in-frame clones and lacks some. The repertoire holds about 1 million clones, with roughly 80% as singletons. Specimen: memory CD4+ T cells sorted from blood. These receptors all come from a man aged 18 to 35 in good health. Both conserved end residues are part of each CDR3. A D gene is named only where the DNA matches it firmly. A row's size may be missing; if present it is once, few, many or a size class.

>TRBV5-1|-|-|TRBJ1-2
TGCGCCAGCAGTCGAGGGGGGAGCCAGCAAGATGGCTACACCTTC
CASSRGGSQQDGYTF
>TRBV11-2|-|-|TRBJ2-1
TGTGCCAGCAGCTTAGACTCCCCGGGGCTGGGAACCTACAATGAGCAGTTCTTC
CASSLDSPGLGTYNEQFF
>TRBV6-5|-|-|TRBJ1-5
TGTGCTGGCGGTCGGGGTGATAGCAATCAGCCCCAGCATTTT
CAGGRGDSNQPQHF
>TRBV11-2|TRBD2|-|TRBJ2-3
TGTGCCAGCAGCGATGGGACTAGCGGGGGGAGGACAGATACGCAGTATTTT
CASSDGTSGGRTDTQYF
>TRBV30|-|few|TRBJ1-2
TGTGCCTGGTTTGGACAGAACTATGGCTACACCTTC
CAWFGQNYGYTF
>TRBV6-1|TRBD2|-|TRBJ2-5
TGTGCCAGCAGCCAAGGGGGGCTAGCGGGGGAGACCCAGTACTTC
CASSQGGLAGETQYF
>TRBV7-9|-|-|TRBJ1-2
TGTGCCAGCAGCTTCACTGGACAGAGTAACTATGGCTACACCTTC
CASSFTGQSNYGYTF
>TRBV2|-|-|TRBJ2-3
TGTGCCAGCAGGAACCTAGCAGATACGCAGTATTTT
CASRNLADTQYF
>TRBV7-2|-|-|TRBJ2-3
TGTGCCAGCAGCTTAGATATGGGAGTTGATACGCAGTATTTT
CASSLDMGVDTQYF
>TRBV6-1|TRBD1|few|TRBJ1-5
TGTGCCAGCAGAAAGACAGGGGGCAAGGGTCAGCCCCAGCATTTT
CASRKTGGKGQPQHF